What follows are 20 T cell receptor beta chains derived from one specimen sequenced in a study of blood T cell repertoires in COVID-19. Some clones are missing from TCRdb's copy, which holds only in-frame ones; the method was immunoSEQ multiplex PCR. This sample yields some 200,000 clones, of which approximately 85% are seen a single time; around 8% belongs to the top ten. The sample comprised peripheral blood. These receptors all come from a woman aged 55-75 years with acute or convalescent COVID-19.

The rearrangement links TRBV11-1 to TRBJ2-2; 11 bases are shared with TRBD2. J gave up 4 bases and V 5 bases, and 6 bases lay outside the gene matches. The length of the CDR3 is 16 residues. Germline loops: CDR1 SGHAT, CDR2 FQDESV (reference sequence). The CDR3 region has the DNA TGTGCCAGCAGCGAAACTAGCGGGAGTGCCACCGGGGAGCTGTTTTTT. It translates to CASSETSGSATGELFF.

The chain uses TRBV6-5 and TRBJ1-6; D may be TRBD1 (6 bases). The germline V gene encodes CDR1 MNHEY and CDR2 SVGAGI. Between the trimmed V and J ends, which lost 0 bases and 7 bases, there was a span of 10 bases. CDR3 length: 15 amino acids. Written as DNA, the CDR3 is TGTGCCAGCAGTTACTCAGGACAGTTCAATTCACCCCTCCACTTT. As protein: CASSYSGQFNSPLHF.

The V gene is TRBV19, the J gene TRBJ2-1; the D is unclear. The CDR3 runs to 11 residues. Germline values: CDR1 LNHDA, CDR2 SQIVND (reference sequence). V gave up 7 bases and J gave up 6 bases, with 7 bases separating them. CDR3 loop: CASTAFNEQFF. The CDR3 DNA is TGTGCCAGTACCGCGTTCAATGAGCAGTTCTTC.

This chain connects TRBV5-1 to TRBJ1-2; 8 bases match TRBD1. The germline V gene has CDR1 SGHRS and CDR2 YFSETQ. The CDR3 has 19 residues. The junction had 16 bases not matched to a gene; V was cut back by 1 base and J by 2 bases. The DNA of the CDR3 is TGCGCCAGCAGCTTGACCGGGACAGGCGCCCACGATTTGAACTATGGCTACACCTTC. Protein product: CASSLTGTGAHDLNYGYTF. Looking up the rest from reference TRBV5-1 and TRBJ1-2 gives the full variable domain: KAGVTQTPRYLIKTRGQQVTLSCSPISGHRSVSWYQQTPGQGLQFLFEYFSETQRNKGNFPGRFSGRQFSNSRSEMNVSTLELGDSALYLCASSLTGTGAHDLNYGYTFGSGTRLTVV.

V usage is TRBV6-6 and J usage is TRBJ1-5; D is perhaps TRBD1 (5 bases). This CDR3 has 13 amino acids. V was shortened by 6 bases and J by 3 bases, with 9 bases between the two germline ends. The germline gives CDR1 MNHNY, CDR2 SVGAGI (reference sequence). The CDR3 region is CASRDRNNQPQHF. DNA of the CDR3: TGTGCCAGCAGAGACAGAAACAATCAGCCCCAGCATTTT.

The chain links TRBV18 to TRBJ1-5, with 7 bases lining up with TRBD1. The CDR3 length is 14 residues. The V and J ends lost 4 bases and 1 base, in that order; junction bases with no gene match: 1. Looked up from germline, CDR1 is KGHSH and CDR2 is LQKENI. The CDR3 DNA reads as TGTGCCAGCTCACGGACAGGAAGCAATCAGCCCCAGCATTTT. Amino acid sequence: CASSRTGSNQPQHF.

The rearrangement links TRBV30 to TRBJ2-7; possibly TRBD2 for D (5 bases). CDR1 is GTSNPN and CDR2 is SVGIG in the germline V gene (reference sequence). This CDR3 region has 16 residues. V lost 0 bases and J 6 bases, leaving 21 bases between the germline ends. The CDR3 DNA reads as TGTGCCTGGAGTGTATCGCGGGTACGGCCGCCAGGCGAGCAGTACTTC. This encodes CAWSVSRVRPPGEQYF.

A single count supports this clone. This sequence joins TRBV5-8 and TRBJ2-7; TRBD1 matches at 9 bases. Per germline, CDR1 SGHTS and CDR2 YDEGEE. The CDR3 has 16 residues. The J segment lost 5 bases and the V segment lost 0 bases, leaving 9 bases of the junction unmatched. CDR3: CASSLVSGQGFDEQYF. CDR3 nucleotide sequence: TGTGCCAGCAGCTTGGTTTCGGGACAGGGTTTCGACGAGCAGTACTTC. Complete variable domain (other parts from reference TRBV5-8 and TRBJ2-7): EAGVTQSPTHLIKTRGQQATLRCSPISGHTSVYWYQQALGLGLQFLLWYDEGEERNRGNFPPRFSGRQFPNYSSELNVNALELEDSALYLCASSLVSGQGFDEQYFGPGTRLTVT.

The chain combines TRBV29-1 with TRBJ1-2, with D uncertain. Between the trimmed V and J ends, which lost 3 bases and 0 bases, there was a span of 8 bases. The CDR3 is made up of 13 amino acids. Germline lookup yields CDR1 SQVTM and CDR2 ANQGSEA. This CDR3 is CSVDQEANYGYTF. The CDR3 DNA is TGCAGCGTTGACCAGGAAGCTAACTATGGCTACACCTTC.

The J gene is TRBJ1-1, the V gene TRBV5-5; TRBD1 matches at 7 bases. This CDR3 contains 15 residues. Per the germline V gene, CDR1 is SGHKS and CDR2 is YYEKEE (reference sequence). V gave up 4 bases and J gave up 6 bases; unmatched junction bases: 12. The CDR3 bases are TGTGCCAGCAGCGCCCACAGGGGAGTTTACGCTGAAGCTTTCTTT. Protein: CASSAHRGVYAEAFF. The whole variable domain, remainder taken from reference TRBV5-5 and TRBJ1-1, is DAGVTQSPTHLIKTRGQQVTLRCSPISGHKSVSWYQQVLGQGPQFIFQYYEKEERGRGNFPDRFSARQFPNYSSELNVNALLLGDSALYLCASSAHRGVYAEAFFGQGTRLTVV.

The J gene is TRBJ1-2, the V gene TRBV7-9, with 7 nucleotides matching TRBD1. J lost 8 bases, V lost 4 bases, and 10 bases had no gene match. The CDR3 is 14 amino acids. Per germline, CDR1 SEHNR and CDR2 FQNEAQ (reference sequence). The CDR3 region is CASSSGQSLSGYTF. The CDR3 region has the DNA TGTGCCAGCAGCTCGGGACAGTCTCTAAGCGGCTACACCTTC.

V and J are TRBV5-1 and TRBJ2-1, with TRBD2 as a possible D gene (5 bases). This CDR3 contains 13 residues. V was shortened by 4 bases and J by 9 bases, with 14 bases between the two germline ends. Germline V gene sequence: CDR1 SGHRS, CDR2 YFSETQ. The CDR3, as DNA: TGCGCCAGCAGCAGGGAGCCCCTCGGTGAGCAGTTCTTC. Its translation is CASSREPLGEQFF.

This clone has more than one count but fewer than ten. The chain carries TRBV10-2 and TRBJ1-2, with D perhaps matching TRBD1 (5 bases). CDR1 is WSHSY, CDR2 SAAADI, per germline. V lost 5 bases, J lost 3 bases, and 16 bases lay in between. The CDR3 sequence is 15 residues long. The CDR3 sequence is CASSQPGEGHYGYTF. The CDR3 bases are TGCGCCAGCAGTCAACCGGGGGAGGGACACTATGGCTACACCTTC.

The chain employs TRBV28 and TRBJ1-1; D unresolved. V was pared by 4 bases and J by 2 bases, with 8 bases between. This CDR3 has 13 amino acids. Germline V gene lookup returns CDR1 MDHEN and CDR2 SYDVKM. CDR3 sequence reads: CASSSLPNTEAFF. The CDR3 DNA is TGTGCCAGCAGTTCCCTACCAAACACTGAAGCTTTCTTT. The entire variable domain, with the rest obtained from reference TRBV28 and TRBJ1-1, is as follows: DVKVTQSSRYLVKRTGEKVFLECVQDMDHENMFWYRQDPGLGLRLIYFSYDVKMKEKGDIPEGYSVSREKKERFSLILESASTNQTSMYLCASSSLPNTEAFFGQGTRLTVV.

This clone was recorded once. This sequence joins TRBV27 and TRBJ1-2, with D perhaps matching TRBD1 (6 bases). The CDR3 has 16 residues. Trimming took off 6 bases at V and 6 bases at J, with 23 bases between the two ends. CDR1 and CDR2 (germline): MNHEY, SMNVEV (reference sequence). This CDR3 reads CASRPPGGGRGNGYTF. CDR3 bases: TGTGCCAGCAGACCCCCCGGTGGTGGCAGGGGCAATGGCTACACCTTC.

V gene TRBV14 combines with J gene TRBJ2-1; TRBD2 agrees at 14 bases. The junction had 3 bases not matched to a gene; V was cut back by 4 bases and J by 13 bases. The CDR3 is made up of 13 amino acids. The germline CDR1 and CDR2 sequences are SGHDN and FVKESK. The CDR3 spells CASSRGLAGVQFF. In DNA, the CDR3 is TGTGCCAGCAGCCGGGGACTAGCGGGGGTTCAGTTCTTC.

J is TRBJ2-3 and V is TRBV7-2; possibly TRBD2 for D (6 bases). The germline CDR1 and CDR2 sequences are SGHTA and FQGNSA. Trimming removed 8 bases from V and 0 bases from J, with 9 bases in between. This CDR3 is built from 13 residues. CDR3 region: CASQSGSTDTQYF. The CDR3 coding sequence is TGTGCCAGCCAGAGCGGGAGCACAGATACGCAGTATTTT. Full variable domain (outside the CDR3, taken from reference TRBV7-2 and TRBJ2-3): GAGVSQSPSNKVTEKGKDVELRCDPISGHTALYWYRQSLGQGLEFLIYFQGNSAPDKSGLPSDRFSAERTGGSVSTLTIQRTQQEDSAVYLCASQSGSTDTQYFGPGTRLTVL.

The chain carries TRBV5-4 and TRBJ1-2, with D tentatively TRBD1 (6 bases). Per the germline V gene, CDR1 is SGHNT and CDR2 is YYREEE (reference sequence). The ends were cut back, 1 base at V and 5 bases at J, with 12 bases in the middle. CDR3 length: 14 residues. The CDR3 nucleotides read TGTGCCAGCAGCTTGAAGGACAGTGCATATGGCTACACCTTC. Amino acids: CASSLKDSAYGYTF.

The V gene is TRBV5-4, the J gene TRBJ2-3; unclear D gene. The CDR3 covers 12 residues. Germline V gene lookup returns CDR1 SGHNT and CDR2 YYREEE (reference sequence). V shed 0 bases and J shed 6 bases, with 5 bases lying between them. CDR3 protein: CASSLAVDTQYF. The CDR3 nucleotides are TGTGCCAGCAGCTTGGCAGTCGATACGCAGTATTTT.

The CDR3 region is CASSLVEGISTDTQYF. CDR3 nucleotide sequence: TGTGCCAGCAGCTTAGTGGAGGGGATTAGCACAGATACGCAGTATTTT. The V and J genes are TRBV7-2 and TRBJ2-3, with TRBD2 as a possible D gene (6 bases). Trimming removed 1 base at V and 0 bases at J, with 11 bases between. The germline V gene encodes CDR1 SGHTA and CDR2 FQGNSA. There are 16 residues in the CDR3.